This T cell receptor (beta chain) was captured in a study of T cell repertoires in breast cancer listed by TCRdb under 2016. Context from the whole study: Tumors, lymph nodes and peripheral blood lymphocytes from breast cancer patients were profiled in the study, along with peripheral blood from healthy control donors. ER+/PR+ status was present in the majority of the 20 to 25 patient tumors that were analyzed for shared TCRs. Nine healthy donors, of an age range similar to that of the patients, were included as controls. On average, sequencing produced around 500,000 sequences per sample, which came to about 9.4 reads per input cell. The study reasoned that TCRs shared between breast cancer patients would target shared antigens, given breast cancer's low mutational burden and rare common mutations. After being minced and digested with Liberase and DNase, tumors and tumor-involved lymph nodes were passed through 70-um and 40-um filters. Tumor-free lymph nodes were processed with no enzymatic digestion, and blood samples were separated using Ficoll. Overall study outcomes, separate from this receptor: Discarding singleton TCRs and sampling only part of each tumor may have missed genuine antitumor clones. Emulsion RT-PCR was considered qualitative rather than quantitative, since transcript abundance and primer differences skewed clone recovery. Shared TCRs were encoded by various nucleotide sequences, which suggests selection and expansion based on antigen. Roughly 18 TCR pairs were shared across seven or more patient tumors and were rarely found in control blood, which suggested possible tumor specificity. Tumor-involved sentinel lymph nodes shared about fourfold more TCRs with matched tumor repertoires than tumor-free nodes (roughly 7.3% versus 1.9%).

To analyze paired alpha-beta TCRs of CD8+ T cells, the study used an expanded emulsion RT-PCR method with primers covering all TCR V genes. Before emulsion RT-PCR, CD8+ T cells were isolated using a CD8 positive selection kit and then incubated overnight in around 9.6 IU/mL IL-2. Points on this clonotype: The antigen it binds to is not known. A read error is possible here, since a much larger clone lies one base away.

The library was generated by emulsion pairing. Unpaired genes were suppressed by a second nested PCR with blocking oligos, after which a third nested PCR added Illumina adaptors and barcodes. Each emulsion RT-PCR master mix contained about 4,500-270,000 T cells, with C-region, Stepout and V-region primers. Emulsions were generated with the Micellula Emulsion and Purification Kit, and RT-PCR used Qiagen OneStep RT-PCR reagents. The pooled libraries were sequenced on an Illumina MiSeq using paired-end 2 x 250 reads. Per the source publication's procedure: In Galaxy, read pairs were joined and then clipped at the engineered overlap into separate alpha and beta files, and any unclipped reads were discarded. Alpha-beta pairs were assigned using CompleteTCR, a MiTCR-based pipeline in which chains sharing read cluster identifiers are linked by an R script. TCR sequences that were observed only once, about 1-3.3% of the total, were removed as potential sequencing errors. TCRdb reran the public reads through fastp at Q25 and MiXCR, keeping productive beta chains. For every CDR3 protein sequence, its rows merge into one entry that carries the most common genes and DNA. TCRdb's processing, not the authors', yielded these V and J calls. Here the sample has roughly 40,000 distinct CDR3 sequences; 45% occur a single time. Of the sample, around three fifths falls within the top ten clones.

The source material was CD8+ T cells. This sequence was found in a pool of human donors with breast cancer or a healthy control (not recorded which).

The CDR3 is CSVPDSTRGAYKQYF. The DNA is TGCAGTGTTCCCGATTCAACCCGAGGGGCCTACAAGCAGTACTTC. This sequence uses TRBV20-1 and TRBJ2-7, with the D call perhaps TRBD1 or TRBD2, each one matching 5 bases. Measured from the cysteine to the phenylalanine, the CDR3 is 15 residues long. The entry retains the CDR3 DNA only, 45 bases that are in frame from base 1. Looking up the germline V gene (reference sequence) yields CDR1 DFQATT and CDR2 SNEGSKA.